The TCR beta chain described here comes from a study of T cells in Graves' hyperthyroidism and ophthalmopathy. This clonotype was counted only a few times. Regions amplified from RNA transcripts were the TCR beta CDR3 regions. The TCR CDR3 first-round RT-PCR relied on the HTBI primer set. TCRdb re-analysed the multiplex PCR reads in MiXCR, keeping a single row per CDR3 protein. The data hold 550,000 to 800,000 distinct CDR3 sequences, with roughly 15% observed a single time. The CDR3 contains 14 residues. CDR1 LGHNA and CDR2 YSLEER come from the germline V gene. Trimming left V 0 bases short and J 7 bases short, with 10 bases between.

The V and J genes are TRBV4-3 and TRBJ2-1; D is undetermined. The receptor comes from a man aged 18 to 29 with Graves' hyperthyroidism. Sequenced input: blood. The CDR3 spells CASSQETGPNEQFF. The CDR3 DNA sequence: TGCGCCAGCAGCCAAGAAACTGGACCGAATGAGCAGTTCTTC.